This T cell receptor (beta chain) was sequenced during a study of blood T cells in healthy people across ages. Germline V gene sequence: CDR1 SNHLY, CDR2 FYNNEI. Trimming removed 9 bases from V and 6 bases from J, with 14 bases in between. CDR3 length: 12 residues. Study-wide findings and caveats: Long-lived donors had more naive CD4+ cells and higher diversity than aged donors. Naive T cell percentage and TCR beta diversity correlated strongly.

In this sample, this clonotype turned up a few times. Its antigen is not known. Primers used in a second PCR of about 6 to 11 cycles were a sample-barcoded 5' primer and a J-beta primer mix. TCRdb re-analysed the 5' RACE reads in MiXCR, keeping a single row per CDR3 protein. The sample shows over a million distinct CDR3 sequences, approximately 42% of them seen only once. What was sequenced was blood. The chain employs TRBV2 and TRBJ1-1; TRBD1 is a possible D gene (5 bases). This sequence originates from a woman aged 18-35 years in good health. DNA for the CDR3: TGTGCCAGAGCCCCTCAGGGTGCTGAAGCTTTCTTT. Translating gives CARAPQGAEAFF.